Given below is one T cell receptor (beta chain) in context. Its matching antigen is unknown. The data derive from a study of blood T cells in healthy people across ages. A second about 7 to 12 cycle PCR used barcoded and J-beta primers. TCRdb called the 5' RACE reads again in MiXCR, with one record for every CDR3 protein. The sample lists roughly 1.9 million distinct CDR3 sequences; around 40% were seen once. Per the germline V gene, CDR1 is SQVTM and CDR2 is ANQGSEA. V lost 2 bases to trimming and J lost 5 bases, with 12 bases between them. The CDR3 length is 14 residues. General study findings and limits: When one million T cells were used, diversity estimates were thought to be underestimates. Among long-lived donors, naive CD4+ cells were more numerous and diversity higher than in aged donors.

The sample was blood. The TCR sequence derives from a human donor in good health. The chain combines TRBV29-1 with TRBJ1-4; D is unclear. The CDR3: CSVEKARLNEKLFF. CDR3 bases: TGCAGCGTTGAAAAGGCTCGATTAAATGAAAAACTGTTTTTT.